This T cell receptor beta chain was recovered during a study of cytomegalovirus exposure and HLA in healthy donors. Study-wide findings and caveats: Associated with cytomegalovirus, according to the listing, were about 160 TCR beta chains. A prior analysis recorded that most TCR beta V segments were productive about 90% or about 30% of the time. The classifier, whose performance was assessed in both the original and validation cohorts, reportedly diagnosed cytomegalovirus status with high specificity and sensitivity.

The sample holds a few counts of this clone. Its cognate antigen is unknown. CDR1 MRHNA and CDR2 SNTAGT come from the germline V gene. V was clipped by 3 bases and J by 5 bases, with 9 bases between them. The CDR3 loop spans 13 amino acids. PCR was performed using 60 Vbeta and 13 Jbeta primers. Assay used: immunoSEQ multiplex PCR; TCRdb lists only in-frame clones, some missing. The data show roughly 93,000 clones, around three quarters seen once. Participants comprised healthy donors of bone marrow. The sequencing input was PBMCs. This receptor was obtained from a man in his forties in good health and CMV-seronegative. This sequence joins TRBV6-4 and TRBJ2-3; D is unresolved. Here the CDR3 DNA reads TGTGCCAGCAGTGAATCCGGGTTAGATACGCAGTATTTT. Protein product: CASSESGLDTQYF.